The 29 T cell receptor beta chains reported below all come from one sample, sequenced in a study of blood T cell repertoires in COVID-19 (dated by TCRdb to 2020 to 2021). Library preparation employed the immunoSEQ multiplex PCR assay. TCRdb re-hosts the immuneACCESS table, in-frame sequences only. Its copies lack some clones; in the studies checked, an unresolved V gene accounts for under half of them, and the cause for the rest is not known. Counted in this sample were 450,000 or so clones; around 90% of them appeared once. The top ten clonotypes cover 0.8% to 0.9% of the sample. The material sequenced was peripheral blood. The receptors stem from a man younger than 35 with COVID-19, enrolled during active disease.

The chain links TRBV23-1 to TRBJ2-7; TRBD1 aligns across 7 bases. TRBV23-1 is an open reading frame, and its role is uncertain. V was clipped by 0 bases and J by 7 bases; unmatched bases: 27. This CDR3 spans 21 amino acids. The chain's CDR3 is CASSQSVPDRAKLPLRREQYF. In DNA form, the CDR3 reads TGCGCCAGCAGTCAATCGGTCCCCGACAGGGCGAAGCTGCCCTTGCGGAGGGAGCAGTACTTC.

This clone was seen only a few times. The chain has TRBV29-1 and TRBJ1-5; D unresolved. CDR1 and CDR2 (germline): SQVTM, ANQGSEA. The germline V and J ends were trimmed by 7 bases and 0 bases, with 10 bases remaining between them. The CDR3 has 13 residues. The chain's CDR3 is CSALSDSNQPQHF. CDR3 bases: TGCAGCGCCCTTTCAGATAGCAATCAGCCCCAGCATTTT.

The CDR3 DNA is TGTGCCAGCAGCGACAGGGAGGACTATGGCTACACCTTC. Its protein product is CASSDREDYGYTF. This rearrangement joins TRBV3-1 (or the pseudogene TRBV3-2) to TRBJ1-2; TRBD1 matches 7 bases. Germline-derived CDR1 and CDR2 are LGHDT and YNNKEL (reference sequence). The CDR3 has 13 amino acids. V trimming: 5 bases; J trimming: 3 bases; junction bases outside the gene matches: 3.

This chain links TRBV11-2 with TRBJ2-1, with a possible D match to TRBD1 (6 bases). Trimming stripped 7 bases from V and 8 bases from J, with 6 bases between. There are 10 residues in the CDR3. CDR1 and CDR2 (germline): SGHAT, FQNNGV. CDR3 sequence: CASKGDEQFF. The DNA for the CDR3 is TGTGCCAGCAAGGGGGATGAGCAGTTCTTC. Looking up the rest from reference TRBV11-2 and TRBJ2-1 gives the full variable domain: EAGVAQSPRYKIIEKRQSVAFWCNPISGHATLYWYQQILGQGPKLLIQFQNNGVVDDSQLPKDRFSAERLKGVDSTLKIQPAKLEDSAVYLCASKGDEQFFGPGTRLTVL.

CDR3 nucleotides: TGTGCCAGCAGCACAGGGGGCCCTTCTGAAGCTTTCTTT. This codes for CASSTGGPSEAFF. This chain connects TRBV2 to TRBJ1-1; 9 positions agree with TRBD1. The germline CDR1 and CDR2 sequences are SNHLY and FYNNEI. With V trimmed by 6 bases and J by 6 bases, 5 bases remained unmatched. CDR3 length equals 13 residues. Filled out from reference TRBV2 and TRBJ1-1, the complete variable domain reads EPEVTQTPSHQVTQMGQEVILRCVPISNHLYFYWYRQILGQKVEFLVSFYNNEISEKSEIFDDQFSVERPDGSNFTLKIRSTKLEDSAMYFCASSTGGPSEAFFGQGTRLTVV.

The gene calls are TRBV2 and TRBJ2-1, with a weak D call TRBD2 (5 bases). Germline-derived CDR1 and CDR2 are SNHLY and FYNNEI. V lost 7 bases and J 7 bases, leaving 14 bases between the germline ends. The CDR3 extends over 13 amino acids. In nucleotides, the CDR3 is TGTGCCAGCAATACGGGATTAGGGAATGAGCAGTTCTTC. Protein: CASNTGLGNEQFF.

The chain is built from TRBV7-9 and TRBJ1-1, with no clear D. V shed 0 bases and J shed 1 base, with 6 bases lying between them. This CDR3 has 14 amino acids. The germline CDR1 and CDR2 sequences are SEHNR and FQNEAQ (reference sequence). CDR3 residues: CASSLAGRNTEAFF. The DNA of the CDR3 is TGTGCCAGCAGCTTAGCCGGGAGGAACACTGAAGCTTTCTTT.

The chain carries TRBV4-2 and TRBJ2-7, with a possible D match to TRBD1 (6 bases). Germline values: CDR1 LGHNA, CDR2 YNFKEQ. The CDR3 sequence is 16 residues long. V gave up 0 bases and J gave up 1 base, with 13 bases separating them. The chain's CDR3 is CASSQDLRRGSYEQYF. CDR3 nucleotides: TGTGCCAGCAGCCAAGATCTCCGCAGGGGATCCTACGAGCAGTACTTC.

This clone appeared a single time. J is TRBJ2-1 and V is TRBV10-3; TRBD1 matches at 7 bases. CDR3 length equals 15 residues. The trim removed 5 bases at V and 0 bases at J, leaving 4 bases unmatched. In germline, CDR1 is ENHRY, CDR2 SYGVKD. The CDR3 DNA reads TGTGCCATCAGTCCGGGACAGAGCTCCTACAATGAGCAGTTCTTC. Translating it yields CAISPGQSSYNEQFF.

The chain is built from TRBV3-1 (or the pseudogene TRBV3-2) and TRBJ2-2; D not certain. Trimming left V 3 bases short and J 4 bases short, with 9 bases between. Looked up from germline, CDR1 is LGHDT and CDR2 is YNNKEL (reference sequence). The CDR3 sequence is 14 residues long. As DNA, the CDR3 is TGTGCCAGCAGCCACCACACAAGCACCGGGGAGCTGTTTTTT. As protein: CASSHHTSTGELFF.

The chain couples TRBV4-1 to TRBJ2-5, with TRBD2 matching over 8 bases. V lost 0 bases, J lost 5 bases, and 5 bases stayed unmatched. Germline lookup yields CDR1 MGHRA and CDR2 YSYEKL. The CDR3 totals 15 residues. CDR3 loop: CASSQDPGGQETQYF. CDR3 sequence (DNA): TGCGCCAGCAGCCAAGACCCGGGGGGGCAGGAGACCCAGTACTTC.

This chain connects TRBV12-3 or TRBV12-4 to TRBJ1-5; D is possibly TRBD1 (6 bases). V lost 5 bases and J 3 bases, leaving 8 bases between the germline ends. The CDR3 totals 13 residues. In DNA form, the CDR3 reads TGTGCCAGCAGTACGGGACACAATCAGCCCCAGCATTTT. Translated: CASSTGHNQPQHF.

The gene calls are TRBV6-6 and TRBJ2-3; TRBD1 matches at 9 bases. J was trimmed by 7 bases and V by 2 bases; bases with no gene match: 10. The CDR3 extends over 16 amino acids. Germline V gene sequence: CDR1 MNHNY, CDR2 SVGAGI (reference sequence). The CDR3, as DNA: TGTGCCAGCAGTTACGTGACAGGGGGGTTTGTGAATACGCAGTATTTT. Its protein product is CASSYVTGGFVNTQYF.

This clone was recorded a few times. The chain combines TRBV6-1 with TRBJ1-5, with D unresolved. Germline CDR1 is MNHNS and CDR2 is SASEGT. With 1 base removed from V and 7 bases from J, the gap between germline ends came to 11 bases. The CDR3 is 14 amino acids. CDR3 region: CASSEVGGKQPQHF. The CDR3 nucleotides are TGTGCCAGCAGTGAAGTGGGAGGGAAACAGCCCCAGCATTTT.

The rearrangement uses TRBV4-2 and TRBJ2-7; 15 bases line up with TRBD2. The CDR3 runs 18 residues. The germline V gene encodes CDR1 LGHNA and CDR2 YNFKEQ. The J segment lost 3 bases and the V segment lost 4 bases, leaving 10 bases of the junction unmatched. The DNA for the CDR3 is TGTGCCAGCAGCCCCGGACTAGCGGGGGGGAAAGGTGTCTACGAGCAGTACTTC. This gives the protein CASSPGLAGGKGVYEQYF.

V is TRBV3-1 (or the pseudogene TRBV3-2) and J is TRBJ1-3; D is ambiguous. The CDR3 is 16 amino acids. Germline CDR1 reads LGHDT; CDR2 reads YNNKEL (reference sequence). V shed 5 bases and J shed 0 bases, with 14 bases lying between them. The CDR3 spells CASSSSTVFSGNTIYF. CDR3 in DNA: TGTGCCAGCAGCTCTTCTACAGTCTTCTCTGGAAACACCATATATTTT.

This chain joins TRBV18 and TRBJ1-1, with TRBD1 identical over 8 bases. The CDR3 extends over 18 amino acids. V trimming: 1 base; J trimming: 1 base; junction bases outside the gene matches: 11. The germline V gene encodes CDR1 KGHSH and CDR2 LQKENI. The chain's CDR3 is CASSPRPGFQGANTEAFF. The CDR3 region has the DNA TGTGCCAGCTCACCACGGCCGGGGTTTCAGGGGGCGAACACTGAAGCTTTCTTT.

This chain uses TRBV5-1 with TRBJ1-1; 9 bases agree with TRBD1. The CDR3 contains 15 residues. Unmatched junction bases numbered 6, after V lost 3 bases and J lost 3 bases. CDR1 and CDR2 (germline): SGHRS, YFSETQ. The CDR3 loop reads CASSSTYRGHTEAFF. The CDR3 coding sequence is TGCGCCAGCAGCTCAACCTACAGGGGGCACACTGAAGCTTTCTTT.

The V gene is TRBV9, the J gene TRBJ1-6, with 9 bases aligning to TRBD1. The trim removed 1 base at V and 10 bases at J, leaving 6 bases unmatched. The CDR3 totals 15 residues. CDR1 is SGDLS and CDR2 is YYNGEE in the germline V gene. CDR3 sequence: CASSVMTGGRSPLHF. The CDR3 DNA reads TGTGCCAGCAGCGTAATGACAGGGGGAAGGTCACCCCTCCACTTT.

CDR3 bases: TGTGCCAGCAGCTTAGAAGGGACAGGATTCTATGGCTACACCTTC. Its translation: CASSLEGTGFYGYTF. The chain combines TRBV7-6 with TRBJ1-2; TRBD1 agrees at 8 bases. CDR3 length: 15 amino acids. The germline CDR1 and CDR2 sequences are SGHVS and FNYEAQ. J lost 4 bases, V lost 1 base, and 5 bases had no gene match. The full variable domain, in which reference TRBV7-6 and TRBJ1-2 provide the parts outside the CDR3, is GAGVSQSPRYKVTKRGQDVALRCDPISGHVSLYWYRQALGQGPEFLTYFNYEAQQDKSGLPNDRFSAERPEGSISTLTIQRTEQRDSAMYRCASSLEGTGFYGYTFGSGTRLTVV.

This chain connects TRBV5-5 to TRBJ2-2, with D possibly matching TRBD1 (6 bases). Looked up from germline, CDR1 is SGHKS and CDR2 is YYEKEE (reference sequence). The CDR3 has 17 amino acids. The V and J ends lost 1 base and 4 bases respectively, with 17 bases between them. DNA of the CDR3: TGTGCCAGCAGCTTGATCGGCCAGGGGTTAAGCACCGGGGAGCTGTTTTTT. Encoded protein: CASSLIGQGLSTGELFF. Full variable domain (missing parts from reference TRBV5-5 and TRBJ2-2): DAGVTQSPTHLIKTRGQQVTLRCSPISGHKSVSWYQQVLGQGPQFIFQYYEKEERGRGNFPDRFSARQFPNYSSELNVNALLLGDSALYLCASSLIGQGLSTGELFFGEGSRLTVL.

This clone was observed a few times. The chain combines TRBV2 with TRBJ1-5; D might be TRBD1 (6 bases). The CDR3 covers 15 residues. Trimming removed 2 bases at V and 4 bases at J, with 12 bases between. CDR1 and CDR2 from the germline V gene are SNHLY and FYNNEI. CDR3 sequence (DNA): TGTGCCAGCAGTGAAAAGACAGGAGAAAATCAGCCCCAGCATTTT. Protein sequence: CASSEKTGENQPQHF.

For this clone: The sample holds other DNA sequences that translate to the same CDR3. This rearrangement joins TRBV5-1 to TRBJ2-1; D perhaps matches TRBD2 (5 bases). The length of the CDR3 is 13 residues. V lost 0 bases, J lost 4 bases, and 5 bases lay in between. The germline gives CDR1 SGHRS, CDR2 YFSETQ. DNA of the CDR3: TGCGCCAGCAGCTTGGGCGGGTACAATGAGCAGTTCTTC. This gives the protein CASSLGGYNEQFF.

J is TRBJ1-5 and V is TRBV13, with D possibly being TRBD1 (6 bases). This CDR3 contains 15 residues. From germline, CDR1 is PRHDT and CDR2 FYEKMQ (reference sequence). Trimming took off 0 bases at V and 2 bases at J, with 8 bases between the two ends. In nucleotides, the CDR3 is TGTGCCAGCAGCTTAGGGGGACACGGCAATCAGCCCCAGCATTTT. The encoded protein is CASSLGGHGNQPQHF.

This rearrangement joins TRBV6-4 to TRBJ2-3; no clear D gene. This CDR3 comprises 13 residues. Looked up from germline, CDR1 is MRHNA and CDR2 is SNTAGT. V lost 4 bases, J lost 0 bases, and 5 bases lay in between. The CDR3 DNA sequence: TGTGCCAGCAGTGCGACTAGCACAGATACGCAGTATTTT. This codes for CASSATSTDTQYF.

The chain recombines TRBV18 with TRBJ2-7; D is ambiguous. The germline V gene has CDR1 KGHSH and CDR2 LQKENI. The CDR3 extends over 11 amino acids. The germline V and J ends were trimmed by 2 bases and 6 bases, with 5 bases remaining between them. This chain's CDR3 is CASSPSLEQYF. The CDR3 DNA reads TGTGCCAGCTCACCATCCCTCGAGCAGTACTTC.

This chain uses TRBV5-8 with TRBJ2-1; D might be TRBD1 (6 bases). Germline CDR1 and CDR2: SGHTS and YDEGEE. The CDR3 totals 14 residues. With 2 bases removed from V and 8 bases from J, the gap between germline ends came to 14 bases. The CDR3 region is CASSFLRGVDEQFF. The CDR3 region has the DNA TGTGCCAGCAGCTTTCTCAGGGGTGTGGATGAGCAGTTCTTC.

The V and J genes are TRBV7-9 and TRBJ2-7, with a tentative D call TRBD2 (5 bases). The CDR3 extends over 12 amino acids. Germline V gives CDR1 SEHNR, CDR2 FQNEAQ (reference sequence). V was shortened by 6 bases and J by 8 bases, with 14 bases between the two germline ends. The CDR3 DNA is TGTGCCAGCAGTCACAACGGGAACCAGCAGTACTTC. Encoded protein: CASSHNGNQQYF.

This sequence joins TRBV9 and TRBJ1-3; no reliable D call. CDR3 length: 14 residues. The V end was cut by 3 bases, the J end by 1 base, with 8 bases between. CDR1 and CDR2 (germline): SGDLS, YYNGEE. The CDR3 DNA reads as TGTGCCAGCAGCGCACAAATTTCTGGAAACACCATATATTTT. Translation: CASSAQISGNTIYF.